This is a list of T cell receptor beta chains from one sample in a study of blood T cells in healthy people across ages. TCRdb re-called the 5' RACE reads with MiXCR, one entry per CDR3 protein. Among around 750,000 distinct CDR3 sequences, approximately 55% were seen once, and the ten largest hold about 42%. Sequencing was done on a sample of blood. The receptors shown here come from a man of 80 years or more in good health. Both conserved end residues are trimmed from each CDR3. For some rows the clone size is stated as once, few or many, or as a class when expanded; others skip it.

cdr3_aa: SVVGGFYGYT; v_call: TRBV29-1; clone_size: NA
cdr3_aa: ASSAGGVLRNIQY; v_call: TRBV7-2; clone_size: NA
cdr3_aa: ATSGVSGSYEQF; v_call: TRBV6-5; clone_size: few
cdr3_aa: ASSASAGGSRYAY; v_call: TRBV7-9; clone_size: NA
cdr3_aa: ASSLEAELYGYT; v_call: TRBV18; clone_size: NA
cdr3_aa: ASSLGGGKGKNIQY; v_call: TRBV5-1; clone_size: few
cdr3_aa: ASSFFDLGESSWNEQF; v_call: TRBV12-3/TRBV12-4; clone_size: few
cdr3_aa: ASSVEGTQWGNEQF; v_call: TRBV9; clone_size: NA
cdr3_aa: SARHGPVGDQPQH; v_call: TRBV20-1; clone_size: NA
cdr3_aa: ASSFPQGAPQY; v_call: TRBV27; clone_size: few
cdr3_aa: ASTRDSYQPQH; v_call: TRBV28; clone_size: NA
cdr3_aa: SARQPVAGSYEQY; v_call: TRBV20-1; clone_size: NA
cdr3_aa: ASSLGTSKVF; v_call: TRBV12-3/TRBV12-4; clone_size: NA
cdr3_aa: ASSLGASGRLADTQY; v_call: TRBV5-1; clone_size: NA
cdr3_aa: ASSRNLEGPYEQY; v_call: TRBV3-1; clone_size: NA
cdr3_aa: ASGTGTASETQY; v_call: TRBV12-5; clone_size: NA
cdr3_aa: ANRDGSSYEQY; v_call: TRBV6-1; clone_size: NA
cdr3_aa: ASSLSAGVGSYNEQF; v_call: TRBV11-2; clone_size: few
cdr3_aa: ASSLAGTFPGTEAF; v_call: TRBV7-2; clone_size: NA
cdr3_aa: ASSLRQTYNSPLH; v_call: TRBV28; clone_size: NA
cdr3_aa: ASSQGLLASYEQY; v_call: TRBV3-1; clone_size: NA
cdr3_aa: ASSQGAVGVQPQH; v_call: TRBV3-1; clone_size: NA
cdr3_aa: ASSRDKNYEQY; v_call: TRBV2; clone_size: NA
cdr3_aa: ASSQWGDYEQY; v_call: TRBV5-1; clone_size: NA
cdr3_aa: ASNGPVWGNEQF; v_call: TRBV6-1; clone_size: NA
cdr3_aa: ASSSDREGFDEQY; v_call: TRBV12-3/TRBV12-4; clone_size: few
cdr3_aa: ASSVEEGSYEQY; v_call: TRBV9; clone_size: NA
cdr3_aa: ASSPLGGQPQH; v_call: TRBV2; clone_size: NA
cdr3_aa: ASSLVTPTEAF; v_call: TRBV11-2; clone_size: NA
cdr3_aa: ASWDLAGDEQF; v_call: TRBV6-5; clone_size: NA
cdr3_aa: ASSSTRLGGYT; v_call: TRBV14; clone_size: many
cdr3_aa: ASNSVMGNEQF; v_call: TRBV2; clone_size: NA
cdr3_aa: ASRDTGGANVLT; v_call: TRBV12-3/TRBV12-4; clone_size: NA
cdr3_aa: ASRRGSGETQY; v_call: TRBV5-1; clone_size: few
cdr3_aa: AISERWGDYEQY; v_call: TRBV10-3; clone_size: NA
cdr3_aa: ASRLTGVYGYT; v_call: TRBV12-3/TRBV12-4; clone_size: NA
cdr3_aa: ASRGEGMNIEAF; v_call: TRBV12-5; clone_size: NA
cdr3_aa: ASRPGPGELF; v_call: TRBV27; clone_size: few
cdr3_aa: ASSQVWGAGRYSSHEQY; v_call: TRBV4-1; clone_size: NA
cdr3_aa: SAVGQGVSNEQF; v_call: TRBV29-1; clone_size: few
cdr3_aa: ASSQNTGGNEKLF; v_call: TRBV3-1; clone_size: NA
cdr3_aa: ASSYSGQETQY; v_call: TRBV6-5; clone_size: few
cdr3_aa: ASSQVIGSSYNEQF; v_call: TRBV3-1; clone_size: NA
cdr3_aa: ASSTTARSSYEQY; v_call: TRBV6-1; clone_size: NA
cdr3_aa: SAKEGSNQPQH; v_call: TRBV20-1; clone_size: few
cdr3_aa: ASSSGQNRHRYAY; v_call: TRBV7-2; clone_size: NA
cdr3_aa: ASSPRGNSNQPQQ; v_call: TRBV9; clone_size: NA
cdr3_aa: ASSYRDRDKWHRDAY; v_call: TRBV11-2; clone_size: once
cdr3_aa: ASRGGGVGNSPLH; v_call: TRBV2; clone_size: NA
cdr3_aa: ASSGVSGSYEQY; v_call: TRBV9; clone_size: few